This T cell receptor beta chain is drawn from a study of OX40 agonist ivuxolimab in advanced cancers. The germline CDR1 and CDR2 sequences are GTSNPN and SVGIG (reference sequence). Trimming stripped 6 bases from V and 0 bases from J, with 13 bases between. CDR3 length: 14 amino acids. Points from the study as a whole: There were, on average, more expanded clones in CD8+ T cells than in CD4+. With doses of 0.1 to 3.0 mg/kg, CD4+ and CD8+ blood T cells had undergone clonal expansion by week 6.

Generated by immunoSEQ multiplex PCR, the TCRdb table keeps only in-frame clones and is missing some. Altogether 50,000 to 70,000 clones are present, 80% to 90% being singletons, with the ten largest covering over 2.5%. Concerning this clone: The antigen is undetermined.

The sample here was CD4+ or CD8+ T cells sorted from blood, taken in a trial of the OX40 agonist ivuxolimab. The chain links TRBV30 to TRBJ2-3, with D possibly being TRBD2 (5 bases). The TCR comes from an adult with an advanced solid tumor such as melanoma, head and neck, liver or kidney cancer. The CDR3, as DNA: TGTGCCTGCAGGACTCGTGCTAGCACAGATACGCAGTATTTT. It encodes CACRTRASTDTQYF.